One sample yielded the 6 T cell receptor beta chains listed below, sequenced in a study of spatial heterogeneity in lung cancer. Study outcomes and limitations: Expanded intratumoral alpha and beta TCR counts tracked tumor mutation counts.

Stated time point: sample taken at primary tumor resection. MiXCR, applied by TCRdb to the 5' RACE reads, yields one record per CDR3 protein. The sample lists approximately 10,000 distinct CDR3 sequences; around 5.5% were seen once. These receptors lack a known antigen. Source: lung tumor tissue, taken at surgery. All receptors derive from a male donor with early-stage non-small cell lung cancer.

Details on this clonotype: This beta chain was picked up by a library intended for alpha chains and is off target, so its count carries little meaning. The chain joins TRBV28 to TRBJ2-6, with 7 nucleotides matching TRBD1. The CDR3 runs to 17 residues. V was clipped by 6 bases and J by 2 bases; unmatched bases: 10. Germline-derived CDR1 and CDR2 are MDHEN and SYDVKM. In DNA, the CDR3 is TGTGCCAGCAGCTCCAGGACAGGCATCACTGGGGCCAACGTCCTGACTTTC. It is translated as CASSSRTGITGANVLTF.

The table lists this clonotype with many counts. This beta chain is a stray read from a library made for alpha chains; its abundance is not meaningful. The chain combines TRBV28 with TRBJ2-7; D is tentatively TRBD1 or TRBD2 (5 bases each). Germline CDR1 and CDR2: MDHEN and SYDVKM. V lost 6 bases and J lost 3, with 12 bases in between. This CDR3 spans 13 amino acids. The CDR3 region is CASSLGTGYEQYF. CDR3 DNA: TGTGCCAGCAGCCTCGGGACCGGCTACGAGCAGTACTTC. The whole variable domain, filled in from reference TRBV28 and TRBJ2-7, reads DVKVTQSSRYLVKRTGEKVFLECVQDMDHENMFWYRQDPGLGLRLIYFSYDVKMKEKGDIPEGYSVSREKKERFSLILESASTNQTSMYLCASSLGTGYEQYFGPGTRLTVT.

On this clonotype itself: The library was built for alpha chains, so this beta chain is an off-target read and its size means little. The chain uses TRBV20-1 and TRBJ1-2; D might be TRBD1 (5 bases). Germline CDR1 and CDR2: DFQATT and SNEGSKA (reference sequence). The CDR3 has 15 residues. Trimming removed 5 bases from V and 2 bases from J, with 18 bases in between. The CDR3 coding sequence is TGCAGTGCTTACCGTCAAGGGGAATCCAACTATGGCTACACCTTC. Translation gives CSAYRQGESNYGYTF.

The table lists this clonotype with many counts. Because the library targeted alpha chains, this beta chain is an off-target read whose size means little. The chain has TRBV15 and TRBJ2-1; 7 bases fit TRBD2. Germline V lookup: CDR1 LNHNV, CDR2 YYDKDF (reference sequence). The CDR3 is made up of 16 amino acids. Trimming removed 2 bases from V and 6 bases from J; junction bases left unmatched: 10. CDR3 protein: CATSRQVLAPLNEQFF. CDR3 bases: TGTGCCACCAGCAGACAGGTACTAGCGCCTCTCAATGAGCAGTTCTTC.

This clonotype was detected ten times or more. This beta chain slipped into a library made for alpha chains as a stray read, so its size is not meaningful. The CDR3 loop reads CASSPAGNTDTQYF. CDR3 DNA sequence: TGTGCCAGCTCACCGGCGGGGAACACAGATACGCAGTATTTT. This chain joins TRBV18 and TRBJ2-3; possibly TRBD2 for D (6 bases). Germline assignment: CDR1 KGHSH and CDR2 LQKENI. The CDR3 consists of 14 residues. The V and J ends lost 3 bases and 2 bases respectively, with 9 bases between them.

To note about this clonotype: The size of this beta chain means little, since it is a stray read in a library made for alpha chains. The CDR3 bases are TGTGCCAGCAGCCCTGGGACAGGGAGCAATCAGCCCCAGCATTTT. Translating gives CASSPGTGSNQPQHF. V usage is TRBV7-2 and J usage is TRBJ1-5; 9 nucleotides match TRBD1. In germline, CDR1 is SGHTA, CDR2 FQGNSA. The ends lost 5 bases at V and 1 base at J; junction bases unmatched: 3. The CDR3 length is 15 residues. Variable domain in full (rest from reference TRBV7-2 and TRBJ1-5): GAGVSQSPSNKVTEKGKDVELRCDPISGHTALYWYRQSLGQGLEFLIYFQGNSAPDKSGLPSDRFSAERTGGSVSTLTIQRTQQEDSAVYLCASSPGTGSNQPQHFGDGTRLSIL.